The clone carrying this T cell receptor beta chain has only a few counts. Its antigen is not known. The sample is drawn from a study of response to subunit inactivated influenza vaccine. The study, taken as a whole, reports: It was the authors' suggestion that each seasonal influenza vaccination recruits few new T cells.

The CDR3 sequence is 11 residues long. From germline, CDR1 is SGHRS and CDR2 YFSETQ. Trimming stripped 6 bases from V and 6 bases from J, with 10 bases between. TCRdb re-called the RT-PCR reads with MiXCR, one entry per CDR3 protein. Found here are 650,000 to 850,000 distinct CDR3 sequences, approximately 15% of them singletons; the top ten hold around 6.5%. The source is a man aged 50-59 years who received an inactivated influenza vaccine. This chain uses TRBV5-1 with TRBJ2-7; D is unresolved. The specimen was PBMCs from blood, collected 14 days before vaccination. The CDR3 DNA reads TGCGCCAGCACTTCGTCGAGCGAGCAGTACTTC. Protein sequence: CASTSSSEQYF.